The source of this T cell receptor (beta chain) is a study of T cells in Graves' hyperthyroidism and ophthalmopathy. Study context: Sampling of peripheral blood happened at initial diagnosis, prior to any treatment.

RNA transcripts provided the source from which TCR beta CDR3 regions were amplified. HTBI primers drove first-round RT-PCR of the TCR CDR3. TCRdb used MiXCR to reprocess the multiplex PCR reads, holding one entry per CDR3 protein. The table includes hundreds of thousands of distinct CDR3 sequences, about 15% detected once. Whole-study findings and limits: Most thyroid-expanded clonotypes above 0.001 were also found in blood.

The V end was cut by 5 bases, the J end by 6 bases, with 23 bases between. Germline loops: CDR1 MDHEN, CDR2 SYDVKM. This CDR3 spans 16 amino acids. This clonotype came up many times. Its antigen is as yet unknown. At least 3 on the Clinical Activity Score was recorded for ophthalmopathy patients, who also had NOSPECS grade at least 4 and duration under 3 months. Investigators excluded patients with uncontrolled infection, other autoimmune disease, pregnancy or lactation. The material sequenced was blood. The chain carries TRBV28 and TRBJ2-7, with D perhaps being TRBD1 or TRBD2 (5 bases each). The clonotype comes from a woman aged 35 to 49 with Graves' ophthalmopathy. CDR3 coding DNA: TGTGCCAGCAGTCCACCGCCGGCGGCAGGGACGCCCGAGCAGTACTTC. Its translation: CASSPPPAAGTPEQYF.